Following are 15 T cell receptor beta chains from one sample sequenced in a study of cytomegalovirus exposure and HLA in healthy donors. PCR was performed using 60 Vbeta and 13 Jbeta primers. Measured with immunoSEQ multiplex PCR; TCRdb has only the in-frame clones, and not every one. The table lists some 130,000 clones, 60% to 80% of them singletons. Sequenced material: PBMCs. Receptors were obtained from a male donor in good health and CMV-seronegative.

V gene TRBV7-8 combines with J gene TRBJ1-5, with D tentatively TRBD1 (6 bases). The germline V and J ends were trimmed by 3 bases and 5 bases, with 14 bases remaining between them. The CDR3 runs 15 residues. Germline loops: CDR1 SGHVS, CDR2 FQNEAQ. The CDR3 DNA reads as TGTGCCAGCAGCTTGCAAGGGACAAGGCATCAGCCCCAGCATTTT. Its protein is CASSLQGTRHQPQHF.

The J gene is TRBJ2-3, the V gene TRBV2, with D hard to call. V lost 6 bases to trimming and J lost 1 base, with 8 bases between them. There are 13 residues in the CDR3. The V gene's germline CDR1 is SNHLY and CDR2 FYNNEI. The chain's CDR3 is CASSPAGTDTQYF. The CDR3, as DNA: TGTGCCAGCAGCCCCGCAGGCACAGATACGCAGTATTTT. Together with reference TRBV2 and TRBJ2-3, the CDR3 gives the full variable domain: EPEVTQTPSHQVTQMGQEVILRCVPISNHLYFYWYRQILGQKVEFLVSFYNNEISEKSEIFDDQFSVERPDGSNFTLKIRSTKLEDSAMYFCASSPAGTDTQYFGPGTRLTVL.

This clone was seen a single time. The chain links TRBV7-2 to TRBJ2-7, with a tentative D call TRBD1 (8 bases). With 7 bases removed from V and 3 bases from J, the gap between germline ends came to 16 bases. The CDR3 consists of 14 residues. Germline lookup yields CDR1 SGHTA and CDR2 FQGNSA. CDR3 nucleotide sequence: TGTGCCAGCACAACAGGGGGAGGGGACTACGAGCAGTACTTC. It encodes CASTTGGGDYEQYF. Full variable domain (outside the CDR3, taken from reference TRBV7-2 and TRBJ2-7): GAGVSQSPSNKVTEKGKDVELRCDPISGHTALYWYRQSLGQGLEFLIYFQGNSAPDKSGLPSDRFSAERTGGSVSTLTIQRTQQEDSAVYLCASTTGGGDYEQYFGPGTRLTVT.

The genes are TRBV6-5 and TRBJ1-1; no reliable D call. Trimming left V 7 bases short and J 5 bases short, with 14 bases between. Germline values: CDR1 MNHEY, CDR2 SVGAGI. This CDR3 is built from 13 residues. CDR3 nucleotides: TGTGCCAGCACCGGGTCGGTCCGGACTGAAGCTTTCTTT. Amino acids: CASTGSVRTEAFF.

The chain combines TRBV19 with TRBJ1-4; perhaps TRBD1 as D (6 bases). The V gene's germline CDR1 is LNHDA and CDR2 SQIVND (reference sequence). The CDR3 totals 15 residues. V was pared by 2 bases and J by 0 bases, with 7 bases between. CDR3 DNA: TGTGCCAGTAGTATAAGGGGGACAACTAATGAAAAACTGTTTTTT. It codes for CASSIRGTTNEKLFF.

This clone was seen a few times. The chain uses TRBV30 and TRBJ1-1; no clear D gene. V shed 8 bases and J shed 4 bases, with 14 bases lying between them. Germline lookup yields CDR1 GTSNPN and CDR2 SVGIG (reference sequence). The CDR3 covers 12 residues. CDR3 amino acids: CAADNGGTEAFF. CDR3 DNA sequence: TGTGCCGCCGACAACGGTGGCACTGAAGCTTTCTTT.

The chain recombines TRBV5-6 with TRBJ2-5, with TRBD2 matching 8 bases. Trimming took 7 bases from V and 4 from J; bases not matched to a gene: 3. This CDR3 comprises 12 residues. Germline-derived CDR1 and CDR2 are SGHDT and YYEEEE. This CDR3 reads CASSGLGETQYF. CDR3 coding DNA: TGTGCCAGCTCGGGACTAGGAGAGACCCAGTACTTC.

The chain combines TRBV9 with TRBJ2-5, with D unclear. The CDR3 loop spans 14 amino acids. V lost 4 bases to trimming and J lost 1 base, with 11 bases between them. Germline loops: CDR1 SGDLS, CDR2 YYNGEE. In DNA, the CDR3 is TGTGCCAGCAGCACTACTACCCTCCAAGAGACCCAGTACTTC. It is translated as CASSTTTLQETQYF.

The chain combines TRBV5-6 with TRBJ2-5; TRBD1 matches 7 bases. The J call may be faulty, since TRBJ2-7 better matches the DNA end. Germline CDR1 SGHDT, CDR2 YYEEEE. The CDR3 loop spans 13 amino acids. CDR3 protein: CASRQGSTYEQYF. CDR3 nucleotides: TGTGCCAGCAGACAGGGGAGTACCTACGAGCAGTACTTC.

This clone was seen only a few times. The rearrangement links TRBV7-8 to TRBJ1-2; D gene uncertain. The CDR3 runs 13 residues. Trimming left V 0 bases short and J 4 bases short, with 6 bases between. The V gene's germline CDR1 is SGHVS and CDR2 FQNEAQ. The CDR3 spells CASSLASSYGYTF. The CDR3 DNA reads as TGTGCCAGCAGCTTAGCATCGTCCTATGGCTACACCTTC. The entire variable domain, with the rest obtained from reference TRBV7-8 and TRBJ1-2, is as follows: GAGVSQSPRYKVAKRGQDVALRCDPISGHVSLFWYQQALGQGPEFLTYFQNEAQLDKSGLPSDRFFAERPEGSVSTLKIQRTQQEDSAVYLCASSLASSYGYTFGSGTRLTVV.

V is TRBV10-3 and J is TRBJ1-5, with TRBD1 as a possible D gene (5 bases). CDR3 length: 16 residues. Germline-derived CDR1 and CDR2 are ENHRY and SYGVKD. V lost 6 bases and J 3 bases, leaving 18 bases between the germline ends. CDR3 sequence: CAISERGGANNQPQHF. The CDR3 DNA follows: TGTGCCATCAGCGAGAGAGGAGGGGCCAACAATCAGCCCCAGCATTTT.

The chain joins TRBV7-2 to TRBJ2-7; D perhaps matches TRBD2 (6 bases). V was trimmed by 4 bases and J by 3 bases, leaving 13 bases between them. This CDR3 contains 14 residues. Germline V gene lookup returns CDR1 SGHTA and CDR2 FQGNSA. CDR3 residues: CASSSGVRNYEQYF. CDR3 sequence (DNA): TGTGCCAGCAGCTCGGGGGTTCGAAACTACGAGCAGTACTTC.

The rearrangement uses TRBV28 and TRBJ1-6, with a possible D match to TRBD1 (5 bases). The CDR3 has 16 residues. CDR1 is MDHEN, CDR2 SYDVKM, per germline. The V and J ends lost 0 bases and 8 bases respectively, with 14 bases between them. The CDR3, as DNA: TGTGCCAGCAGTTTATGGGGACTCGGGGGGTATTCACCCCTCCACTTT. Residues: CASSLWGLGGYSPLHF.

This clone was counted a few times. V gene TRBV28 combines with J gene TRBJ2-1, with 16 bases aligning to TRBD2. This CDR3 spans 23 amino acids. CDR1 and CDR2 (germline): MDHEN, SYDVKM. V gave up 3 bases and J gave up 0 bases; unmatched junction bases: 17. The CDR3 region is CASSLFWASQGLAGGSSYNEQFF. For the CDR3, the DNA is TGTGCCAGCAGTTTGTTTTGGGCATCCCAGGGACTAGCGGGAGGGAGCTCCTACAATGAGCAGTTCTTC.

This clone has only a few counts. The chain joins TRBV10-3 to TRBJ1-1; TRBD1 matches 8 bases. In germline, CDR1 is ENHRY, CDR2 SYGVKD. The CDR3 has 14 residues. Trimming at V came to 3 bases and at J to 6 bases, leaving 6 bases not matched to a gene. CDR3 nucleotides: TGTGCCATCAGTGAAGCAGGGGGCAGGTCTGAAGCTTTCTTT. This sequence encodes CAISEAGGRSEAFF.